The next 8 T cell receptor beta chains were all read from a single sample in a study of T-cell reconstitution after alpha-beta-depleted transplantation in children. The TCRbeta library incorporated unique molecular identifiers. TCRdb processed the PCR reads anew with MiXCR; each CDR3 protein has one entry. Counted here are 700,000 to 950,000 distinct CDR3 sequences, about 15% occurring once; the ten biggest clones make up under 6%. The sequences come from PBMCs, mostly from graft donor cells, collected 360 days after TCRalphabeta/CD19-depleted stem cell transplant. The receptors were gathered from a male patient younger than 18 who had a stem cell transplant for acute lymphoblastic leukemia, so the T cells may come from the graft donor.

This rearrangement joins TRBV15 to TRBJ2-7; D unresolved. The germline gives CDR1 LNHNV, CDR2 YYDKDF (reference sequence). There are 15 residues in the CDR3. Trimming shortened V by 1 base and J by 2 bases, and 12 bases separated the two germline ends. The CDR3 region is CATSRGVGSAYEQYF. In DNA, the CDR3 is TGTGCCACCAGCAGAGGGGTAGGGTCAGCCTACGAGCAGTACTTC. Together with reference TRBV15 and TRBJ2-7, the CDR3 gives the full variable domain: DAMVIQNPRYQVTQFGKPVTLSCSQTLNHNVMYWYQQKSSQAPKLLFHYYDKDFNNEADTPDNFQSRRPNTSFCFLDIRSPGLGDTAMYLCATSRGVGSAYEQYFGPGTRLTVT.

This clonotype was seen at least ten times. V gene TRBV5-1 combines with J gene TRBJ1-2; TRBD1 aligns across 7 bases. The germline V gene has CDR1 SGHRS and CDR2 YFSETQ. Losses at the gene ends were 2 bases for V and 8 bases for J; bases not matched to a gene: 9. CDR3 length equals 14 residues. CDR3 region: CASSFDRDAQGYTF. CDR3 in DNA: TGCGCCAGCAGCTTCGACAGGGACGCCCAAGGCTACACCTTC.

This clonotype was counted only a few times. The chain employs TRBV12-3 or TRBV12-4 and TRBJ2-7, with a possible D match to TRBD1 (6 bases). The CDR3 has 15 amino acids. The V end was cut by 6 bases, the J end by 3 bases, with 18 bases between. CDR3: CASSPTGSVYYEQYF. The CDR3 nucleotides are TGTGCCAGCAGCCCCACAGGGAGTGTATACTACGAGCAGTACTTC.

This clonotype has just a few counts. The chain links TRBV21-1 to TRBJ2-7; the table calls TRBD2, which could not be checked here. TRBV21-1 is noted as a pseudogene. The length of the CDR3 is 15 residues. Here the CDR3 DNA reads TGTGCCAGCAGCAAAAGTCAGAGCGGGAGTTACGAGCAGTACTTC. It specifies CASSKSQSGSYEQYF.

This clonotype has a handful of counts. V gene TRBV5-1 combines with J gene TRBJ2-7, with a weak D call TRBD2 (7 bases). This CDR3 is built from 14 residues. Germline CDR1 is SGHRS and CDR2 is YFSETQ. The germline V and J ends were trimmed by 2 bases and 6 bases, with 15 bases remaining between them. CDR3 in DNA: TGCGCCAGCAGCTTTCTCCCGGGGGGCTCCGAGCAGTACTTC. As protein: CASSFLPGGSEQYF.

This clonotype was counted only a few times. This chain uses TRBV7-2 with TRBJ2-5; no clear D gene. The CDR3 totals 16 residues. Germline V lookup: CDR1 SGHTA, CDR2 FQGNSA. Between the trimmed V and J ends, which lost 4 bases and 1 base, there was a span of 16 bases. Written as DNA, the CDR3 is TGTGCCAGCAGCTCGACCCATTCCCTCGTCCAAGAGACCCAGTACTTC. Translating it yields CASSSTHSLVQETQYF.

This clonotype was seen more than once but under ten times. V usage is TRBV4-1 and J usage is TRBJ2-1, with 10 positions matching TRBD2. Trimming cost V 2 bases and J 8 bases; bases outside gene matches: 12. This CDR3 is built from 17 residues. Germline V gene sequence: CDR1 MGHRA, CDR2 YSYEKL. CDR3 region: CASSQPTSGRVLDEQFF. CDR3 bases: TGCGCCAGCAGCCAACCAACGAGCGGGAGGGTCCTTGATGAGCAGTTCTTC.

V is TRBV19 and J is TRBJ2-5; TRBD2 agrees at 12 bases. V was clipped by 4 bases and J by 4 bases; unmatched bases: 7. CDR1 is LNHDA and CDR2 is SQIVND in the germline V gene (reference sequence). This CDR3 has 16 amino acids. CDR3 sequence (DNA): TGTGCCAGTAGTACCCCCGGACTAGCGGGATTAGAGACCCAGTACTTC. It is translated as CASSTPGLAGLETQYF. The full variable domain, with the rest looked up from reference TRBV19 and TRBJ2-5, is DGGITQSPKYLFRKEGQNVTLSCEQNLNHDAMYWYRQDPGQGLRLIYYSQIVNDFQKGDIAEGYSVSREKKESFPLTVTSAQKNPTAFYLCASSTPGLAGLETQYFGPGTRLLVL.